This T cell receptor (beta chain) derives from a study of T cells in Graves' hyperthyroidism and ophthalmopathy. This CDR3 is built from 14 residues. Trimming took off 1 base at V and 1 base at J, with 7 bases between the two ends. Study-wide results and limits: Ophthalmopathy was model-predicted a median about 6 months pre-onset. Peripheral blood also featured most of the thyroid clonotypes expanded above 0.001.

Amplification yielded TCR beta CDR3 regions, with RNA transcripts as the source. The HTBI primer set served for first-round RT-PCR of the TCR CDR3. Using its own MiXCR run on the multiplex PCR reads, TCRdb lists one record per CDR3 protein. The table has approximately 640,000 distinct CDR3 sequences, 45% seen once. To note about this clonotype: Its antigen is undetermined.

Patients were excluded for uncontrolled infection, other autoimmune disease, pregnancy or lactation. This TCR derives from an adult man with Graves' disease, either hyperthyroidism or ophthalmopathy (not recorded which). The V call is TRBV12-3 or TRBV12-4, the J call TRBJ2-5; D gene unclear. Material: peripheral blood or thyroid tissue (not recorded which). CDR3 in amino acids: CASSLGMAQETQYF. CDR3 coding DNA: TGTGCCAGCAGTTTAGGCATGGCCCAAGAGACCCAGTACTTC.